This T cell receptor beta chain was identified during a study of PD-1 blockade in classical Hodgkin lymphoma. Some clones are missing from TCRdb's copy, which holds only in-frame ones; the method was immunoSEQ multiplex PCR. The profile shows about 75,000 clones, about 93% of them singletons. As regards this clone: An end of the junction differs from the germline gene, which may be a read error.

In germline, CDR1 is GTSNPN, CDR2 SVGIG (reference sequence). The CDR3 contains 11 residues. Relapse was seen in all patients after autologous stem cell transplantation, and brentuximab vedotin exposure was variable. This receptor was obtained from a human donor with classical Hodgkin lymphoma. The chain carries TRBV30 and TRBJ2-5; D is unresolved. Sequenced material: peripheral blood mononuclear cells (PBMCs), taken at baseline. CDR3: CAWRVGETQYF. The CDR3 DNA sequence: TGTGCCTGGCGTGTAGGAGAGACCCAGTACTTC.